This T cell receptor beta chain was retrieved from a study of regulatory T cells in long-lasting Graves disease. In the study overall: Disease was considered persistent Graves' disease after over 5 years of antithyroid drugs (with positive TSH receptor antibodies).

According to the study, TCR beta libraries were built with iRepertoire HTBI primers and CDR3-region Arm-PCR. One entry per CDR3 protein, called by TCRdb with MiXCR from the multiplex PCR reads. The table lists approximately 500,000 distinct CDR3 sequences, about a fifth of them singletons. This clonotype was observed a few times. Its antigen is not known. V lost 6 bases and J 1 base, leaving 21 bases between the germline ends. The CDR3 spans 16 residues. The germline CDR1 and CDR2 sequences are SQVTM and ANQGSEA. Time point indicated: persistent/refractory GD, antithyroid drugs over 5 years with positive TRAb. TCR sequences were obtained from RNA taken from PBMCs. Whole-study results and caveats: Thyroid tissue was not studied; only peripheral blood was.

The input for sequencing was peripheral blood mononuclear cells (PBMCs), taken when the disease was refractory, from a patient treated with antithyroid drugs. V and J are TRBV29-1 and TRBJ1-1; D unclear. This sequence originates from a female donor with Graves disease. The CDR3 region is CSVEPPVWVQNTEAFF. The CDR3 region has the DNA TGCAGCGTAGAACCCCCAGTATGGGTACAGAACACTGAAGCTTTCTTT.